The rows below give T cell receptor beta chains drawn from one sample of a study of blood T cell repertoires in COVID-19. TCRdb's copy holds only in-frame clones and misses some; the assay was immunoSEQ multiplex PCR. Here the sample spans some 170,000 clones, around 85% being singletons. Source material: peripheral blood. All receptors derive from a woman aged 55-75 years with acute or convalescent COVID-19. CDR3s include the opening cysteine and the closing phenylalanine or tryptophan. Each record gives: D gene, J gene, clone size, V gene, CDR3 protein, CDR3 DNA. A D gene is named only where the DNA matches it firmly. Only part of the rows carry a size: once, few, many, or a class if the clone is expanded.

D: TRBD1
J: TRBJ2-7
size: once
V: TRBV29-1
CDR3: CSVVSDRAYEQYF
DNA: TGCAGCGTTGTCAGTGACAGGGCCTACGAGCAGTACTTC

D: TRBD2
J: TRBJ2-1
size: -
V: TRBV4-1
CDR3: CASSQESTSGNEQFF
DNA: TGCGCCAGCAGCCAAGAATCGACTAGCGGGAATGAGCAGTTCTTC

D: TRBD2
J: TRBJ2-3
size: -
V: TRBV7-9
CDR3: CASSPPGLAGYTDTQYF
DNA: TGTGCCAGCAGCCCACCGGGACTAGCGGGGTACACAGATACGCAGTATTTT

D: -
J: TRBJ2-2
size: -
V: TRBV5-1
CDR3: CASSLGTKNTGELFF
DNA: TGCGCCAGCAGCTTGGGGACAAAGAACACCGGGGAGCTGTTTTTT

D: TRBD1
J: TRBJ1-5
size: -
V: TRBV10-2
CDR3: CASSLQGAAGNQPQHF
DNA: TGCGCCAGCAGTCTTCAGGGGGCGGCGGGCAATCAGCCCCAGCATTTT

D: -
J: TRBJ1-3
size: -
V: TRBV30
CDR3: CAWSYRAGNTIYF
DNA: TGTGCCTGGAGTTACAGGGCGGGAAACACCATATATTTT

D: -
J: TRBJ1-1
size: -
V: TRBV13
CDR3: CASSFRTAMNTEAFF
DNA: TGTGCCAGCAGCTTCCGGACAGCAATGAACACTGAAGCTTTCTTT

D: -
J: TRBJ1-1
size: -
V: TRBV6-5
CDR3: CATTEYSGTEAFF
DNA: TGTGCCACCACAGAGTATTCCGGTACTGAAGCTTTCTTT

D: -
J: TRBJ2-7
size: -
V: TRBV6-2/TRBV6-3
CDR3: CASSSQRRAYYEQYF
DNA: TGTGCCAGCAGTTCACAACGGCGGGCATACTACGAGCAGTACTTC

D: -
J: TRBJ2-1
size: -
V: TRBV10-2
CDR3: CASSEAVVYNEQFF
DNA: TGCGCCAGCAGTGAGGCGGTGGTCTACAATGAGCAGTTCTTC

D: TRBD2
J: TRBJ2-1
size: -
V: TRBV19
CDR3: CASSTIAGDEQFF
DNA: TGTGCCAGTAGTACCATAGCGGGAGATGAGCAGTTCTTC

D: -
J: TRBJ1-3
size: once
V: TRBV3-1/TRBV3-2
CDR3: CASSQDSGLSGNTIYF
DNA: TGTGCCAGCAGCCAAGATTCAGGTCTATCTGGAAACACCATATATTTT

D: -
J: TRBJ1-2
size: -
V: TRBV3-1/TRBV3-2
CDR3: CASSQAGYGYTF
DNA: TGTGCCAGCAGCCAGGCAGGGTATGGCTACACCTTC

D: -
J: TRBJ2-3
size: -
V: TRBV5-1
CDR3: CASSLRQSDTQYF
DNA: TGCGCCAGCAGCTTGCGACAGTCAGATACGCAGTATTTT

D: TRBD2
J: TRBJ2-1
size: once
V: TRBV10-3
CDR3: CAISGLSSGHYNEQFF
DNA: TGTGCCATCAGCGGACTCTCTAGCGGCCACTACAATGAGCAGTTCTTC

D: -
J: TRBJ1-5
size: -
V: TRBV28
CDR3: CASSPGHNWNQPQHF
DNA: TGTGCCAGCAGCCCGGGACATAACTGGAATCAGCCCCAGCATTTT

D: TRBD2
J: TRBJ2-4
size: -
V: TRBV30
CDR3: CAWSLSLAGGNIQYF
DNA: TGTGCCTGGAGCCTCTCCTTAGCGGGGGGAAACATTCAGTACTTC

D: TRBD2
J: TRBJ2-1
size: -
V: TRBV6-5
CDR3: CASTLAGLNEQFF
DNA: TGTGCCAGCACACTAGCGGGACTCAATGAGCAGTTCTTC

D: TRBD2
J: TRBJ2-1
size: once
V: TRBV29-1
CDR3: CSVDGTSGTRGYNEQFF
DNA: TGCAGCGTTGACGGGACTAGCGGGACTAGGGGATACAATGAGCAGTTCTTC

D: -
J: TRBJ1-1
size: few
V: TRBV11-1
CDR3: CASSSWGRANTEAFF
DNA: TGTGCCAGCAGCTCATGGGGCAGAGCGAACACTGAAGCTTTCTTT

D: -
J: TRBJ1-6
size: -
V: TRBV11-2
CDR3: CASSLVDSYNSPLHF
DNA: TGTGCCAGCAGCTTAGTGGACAGTTATAATTCACCCCTCCACTTT

D: TRBD2
J: TRBJ2-7
size: -
V: TRBV30
CDR3: CAWTTPGGEQYF
DNA: TGTGCCTGGACAACCCCCGGGGGGGAGCAGTACTTC

D: -
J: TRBJ2-7
size: -
V: TRBV11-2
CDR3: CASTTDRSRSEQYF
DNA: TGTGCCAGCACCACCGACAGGAGTAGGAGCGAGCAGTACTTC

D: -
J: TRBJ1-1
size: -
V: TRBV21-1
CDR3: CASSKVVAAGRNTEAFF
DNA: TGTGCCAGCAGCAAAGTGGTCGCGGCGGGGAGGAACACTGAAGCTTTCTTT